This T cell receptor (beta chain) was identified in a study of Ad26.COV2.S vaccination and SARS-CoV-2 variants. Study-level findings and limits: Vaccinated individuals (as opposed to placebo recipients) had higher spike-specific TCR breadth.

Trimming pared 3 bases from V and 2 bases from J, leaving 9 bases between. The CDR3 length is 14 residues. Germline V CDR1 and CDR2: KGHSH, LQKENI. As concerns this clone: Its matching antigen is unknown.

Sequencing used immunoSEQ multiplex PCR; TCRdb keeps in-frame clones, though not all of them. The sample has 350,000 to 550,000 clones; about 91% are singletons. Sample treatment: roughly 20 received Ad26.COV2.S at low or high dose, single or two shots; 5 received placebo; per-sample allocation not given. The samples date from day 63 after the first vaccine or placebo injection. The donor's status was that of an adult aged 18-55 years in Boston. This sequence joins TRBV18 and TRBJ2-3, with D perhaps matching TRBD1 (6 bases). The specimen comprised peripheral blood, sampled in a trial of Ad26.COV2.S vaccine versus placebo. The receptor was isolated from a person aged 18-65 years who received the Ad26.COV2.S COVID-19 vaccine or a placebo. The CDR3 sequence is CASSPGQHTDTQYF. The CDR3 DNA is TGTGCCAGCTCACCCGGACAGCACACAGATACGCAGTATTTT.